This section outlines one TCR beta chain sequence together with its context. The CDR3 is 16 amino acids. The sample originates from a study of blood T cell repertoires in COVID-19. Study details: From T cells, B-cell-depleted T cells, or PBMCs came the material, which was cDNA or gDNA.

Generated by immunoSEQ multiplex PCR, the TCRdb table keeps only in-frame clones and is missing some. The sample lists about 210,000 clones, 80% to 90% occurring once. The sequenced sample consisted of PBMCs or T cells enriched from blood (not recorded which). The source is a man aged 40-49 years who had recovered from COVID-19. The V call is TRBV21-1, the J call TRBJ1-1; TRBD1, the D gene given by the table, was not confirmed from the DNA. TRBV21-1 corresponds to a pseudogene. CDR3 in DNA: TGTGCCAGCAGCAAAGTGATGGACAGATCCCGGGCAAGAGCTTTCTTT. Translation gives CASSKVMDRSRARAFF.